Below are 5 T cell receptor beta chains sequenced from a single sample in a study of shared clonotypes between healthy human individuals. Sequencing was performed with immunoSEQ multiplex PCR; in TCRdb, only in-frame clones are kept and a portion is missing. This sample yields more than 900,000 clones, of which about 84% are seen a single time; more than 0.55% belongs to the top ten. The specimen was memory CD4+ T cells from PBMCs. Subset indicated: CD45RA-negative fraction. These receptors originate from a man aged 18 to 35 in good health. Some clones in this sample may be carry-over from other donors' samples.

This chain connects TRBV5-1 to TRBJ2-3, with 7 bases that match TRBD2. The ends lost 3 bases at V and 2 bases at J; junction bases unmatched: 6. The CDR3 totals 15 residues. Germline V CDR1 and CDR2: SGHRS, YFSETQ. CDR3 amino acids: CASSWGGFYTDTQYF. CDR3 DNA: TGCGCCAGCAGCTGGGGGGGATTCTACACAGATACGCAGTATTTT.

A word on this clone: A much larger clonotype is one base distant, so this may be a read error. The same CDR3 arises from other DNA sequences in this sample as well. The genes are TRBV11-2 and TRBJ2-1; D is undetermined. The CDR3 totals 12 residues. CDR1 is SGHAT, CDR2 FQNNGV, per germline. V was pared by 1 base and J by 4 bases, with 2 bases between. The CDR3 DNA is TGTGCCAGCAGCTTAGGGTACAATGAGCAGTTCTTC. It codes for CASSLGYNEQFF.

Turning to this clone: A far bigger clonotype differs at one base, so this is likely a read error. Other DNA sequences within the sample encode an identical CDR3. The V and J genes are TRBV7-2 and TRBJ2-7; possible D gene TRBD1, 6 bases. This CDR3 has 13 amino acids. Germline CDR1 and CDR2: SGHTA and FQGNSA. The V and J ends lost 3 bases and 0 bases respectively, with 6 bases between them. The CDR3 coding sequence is TGTGCCAGCAGCTTGGACAGCTCCTACGAGCAGTACTTC. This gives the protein CASSLDSSYEQYF.

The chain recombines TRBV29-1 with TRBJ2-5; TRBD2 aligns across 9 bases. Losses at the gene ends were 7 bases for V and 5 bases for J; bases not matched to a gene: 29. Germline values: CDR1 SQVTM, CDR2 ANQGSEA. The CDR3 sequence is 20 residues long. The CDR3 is CSAPRRLAEIVAGAGETQYF. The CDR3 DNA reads TGCAGCGCTCCCCGGAGACTCGCCGAGATAGTAGCGGGAGCAGGGGAGACCCAGTACTTC.

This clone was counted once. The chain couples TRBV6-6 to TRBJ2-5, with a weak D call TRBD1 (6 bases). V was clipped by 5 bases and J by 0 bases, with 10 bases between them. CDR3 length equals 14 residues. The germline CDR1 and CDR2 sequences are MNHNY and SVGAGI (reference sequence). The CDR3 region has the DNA TGTGCCAGCAGTATGCAGGGGAACCAAGAGACCCAGTACTTC. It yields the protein CASSMQGNQETQYF.